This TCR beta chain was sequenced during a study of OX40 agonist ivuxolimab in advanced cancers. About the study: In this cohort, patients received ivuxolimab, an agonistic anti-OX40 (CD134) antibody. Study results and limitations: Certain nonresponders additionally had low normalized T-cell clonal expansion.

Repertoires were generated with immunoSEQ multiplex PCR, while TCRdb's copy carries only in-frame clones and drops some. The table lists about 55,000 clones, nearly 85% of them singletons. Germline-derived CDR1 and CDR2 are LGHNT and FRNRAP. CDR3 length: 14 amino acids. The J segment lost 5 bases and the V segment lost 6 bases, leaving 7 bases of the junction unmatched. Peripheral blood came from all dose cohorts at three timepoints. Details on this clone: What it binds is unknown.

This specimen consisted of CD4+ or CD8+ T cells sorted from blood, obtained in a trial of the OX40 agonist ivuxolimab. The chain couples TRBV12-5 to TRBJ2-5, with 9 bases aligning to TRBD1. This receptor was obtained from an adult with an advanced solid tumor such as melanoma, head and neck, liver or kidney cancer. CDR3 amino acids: CASGQGQGRETQYF. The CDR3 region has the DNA TGTGCTAGTGGCCAAGGACAGGGGAGGGAGACCCAGTACTTC.